The 22 T cell receptor beta chains in this list originate from one sample, sequenced in a study of regulatory T cells in long-lasting Graves disease. Time point reported: newly diagnosed GD, antithyroid drugs for less than 3 months. Construction of the TCR library relied on RNA isolated from PBMCs. The TCR beta library used iRepertoire HTBI primers with Arm-PCR amplification of CDR3. TCRdb recomputed calls from the multiplex PCR reads with MiXCR, one row per CDR3 protein. There are about 610,000 distinct CDR3 sequences in the sample; around 15% occur only once, and approximately 12% lies in the top ten. This same sample was also part of a study on T cells in Graves' hyperthyroidism and ophthalmopathy.

Sequences were derived from peripheral blood mononuclear cells (PBMCs), sampled at new diagnosis, from a patient treated with antithyroid drugs. These receptors originate from a man aged 18 to 35 with Graves disease.

At least ten counts were recorded for this clonotype. This chain uses TRBV7-9 with TRBJ1-1; D perhaps matches TRBD1 (6 bases). CDR3 size: 16 residues. Germline CDR1 is SEHNR and CDR2 is FQNEAQ (reference sequence). Trimming took off 7 bases at V and 1 base at J, with 19 bases between the two ends. The CDR3 nucleotides read TGTGCCAGCACCCCGCGTCGGGGGGCGACGAACACTGAAGCTTTCTTT. Amino acids: CASTPRRGATNTEAFF.

This clonotype was counted many times. The CDR3: CASSDLDRGLSEAFF. The CDR3, as DNA: TGTGCCAGCAGTGACCTTGACAGGGGGCTCTCTGAAGCTTTCTTT. The chain recombines TRBV2 with TRBJ1-1; 10 bases align to TRBD1. CDR3 length: 15 residues. V lost 3 bases, J lost 6 bases, and 7 bases stayed unmatched. Looked up from germline, CDR1 is SNHLY and CDR2 is FYNNEI. The whole variable domain, remainder taken from reference TRBV2 and TRBJ1-1, is EPEVTQTPSHQVTQMGQEVILRCVPISNHLYFYWYRQILGQKVEFLVSFYNNEISEKSEIFDDQFSVERPDGSNFTLKIRSTKLEDSAMYFCASSDLDRGLSEAFFGQGTRLTVV.

This clonotype has more than one count but fewer than ten. This rearrangement joins TRBV14 to TRBJ2-1; 10 positions match TRBD2. Germline V gene data show CDR1 as SGHDN and CDR2 as FVKESK. The length of the CDR3 is 15 residues. After removal of 4 bases from V and 5 bases from J, the junction contained 5 bases not matched to a gene. The CDR3 here is CASSLYSGGNNEQFF. The DNA for the CDR3 is TGTGCCAGCAGCCTATATAGCGGGGGGAACAATGAGCAGTTCTTC. The full variable domain, in which reference TRBV14 and TRBJ2-1 provide the parts outside the CDR3, is EAGVTQFPSHSVIEKGQTVTLRCDPISGHDNLYWYRRVMGKEIKFLLHFVKESKQDESGMPNNRFLAERTGGTYSTLKVQPAELEDSGVYFCASSLYSGGNNEQFFGPGTRLTVL.

This clonotype was counted many times. The chain recombines TRBV7-9 with TRBJ1-5; a weak D match, TRBD1 (5 bases). V was cut by 4 bases and J by 0 bases, with 16 bases left in between. CDR1 is SEHNR and CDR2 is FQNEAQ in the germline V gene (reference sequence). The CDR3 length is 17 residues. In DNA form, the CDR3 reads TGTGCCAGCAGCTCCCAGGAGACAGAATATAGCAATCAGCCCCAGCATTTT. It yields the protein CASSSQETEYSNQPQHF.

This clonotype was seen at least ten times. The chain has TRBV19 and TRBJ1-1; D gene uncertain. Germline assignment: CDR1 LNHDA and CDR2 SQIVND (reference sequence). V was shortened by 0 bases and J by 1 base, with 9 bases between the two germline ends. The CDR3 runs 15 residues. This CDR3 is CASSIDLGSNTEAFF. CDR3 nucleotide sequence: TGTGCCAGTAGTATAGATCTGGGTTCGAACACTGAAGCTTTCTTT.

Worth noting for this clonotype: No conserved phenylalanine or tryptophan is present at the end of the CDR3, so a read error is the likely explanation. The chain has TRBV7-9 and TRBJ1-2, with TRBD1 matching over 9 bases. The junction had 3 bases not matched to a gene; V was cut back by 7 bases and J by 3 bases. This CDR3 has 13 amino acids. CDR1 SEHNR and CDR2 FQNEAQ come from the germline V gene (reference sequence). CDR3 coding DNA: TGTGCCAGCACACAGGGGGCTGACTATGGCTACACCTCC. Its translation is CASTQGADYGYTS.

The chain is built from TRBV19 and TRBJ2-7, with D unresolved. Germline V CDR1 and CDR2: LNHDA, SQIVND (reference sequence). The CDR3 covers 13 residues. The V end lost 5 bases, the J end lost 0 bases, and 8 bases lay between the germline ends. The CDR3 is CASSAESSYEQYF. Written as DNA, the CDR3 is TGTGCCAGTAGTGCGGAGAGCTCCTACGAGCAGTACTTC.

This clonotype was picked up many times. This chain connects TRBV15 to TRBJ2-7; D not certain. The CDR3 is made up of 13 amino acids. V lost 6 bases and J lost 1, with 10 bases in between. CDR1 LNHNV and CDR2 YYDKDF come from the germline V gene (reference sequence). The CDR3 loop is CATSFWGSYEQYF. The DNA of the CDR3 is TGTGCCACCAGTTTCTGGGGATCCTACGAGCAGTACTTC.

This clonotype came up many times. The chain joins TRBV11-1 to TRBJ1-1, with D possibly TRBD1 on 5 matching bases. This CDR3 region has 14 residues. V was cut by 0 bases and J by 1 base, with 6 bases left in between. CDR1 and CDR2 (germline): SGHAT, FQDESV (reference sequence). CDR3 loop: CASSLARANTEAFF. The CDR3 region has the DNA TGTGCCAGCAGCTTAGCCAGGGCGAACACTGAAGCTTTCTTT.

This clonotype was picked up many times. The CDR3 sequence: CASSLGLAVTYEQYF. The CDR3 coding sequence is TGTGCCAGCAGCTTAGGACTAGCGGTTACCTACGAGCAGTACTTC. V usage is TRBV7-9 and J usage is TRBJ2-7; 9 bases map to TRBD2. The J segment lost 2 bases and the V segment lost 1 base, leaving 3 bases of the junction unmatched. The length of the CDR3 is 15 residues. Germline loops: CDR1 SEHNR, CDR2 FQNEAQ (reference sequence). Looking up the rest from reference TRBV7-9 and TRBJ2-7 gives the full variable domain: DTGVSQNPRHKITKRGQNVTFRCDPISEHNRLYWYRQTLGQGPEFLTYFQNEAQLEKSRLLSDRFSAERPKGSFSTLEIQRTEQGDSAMYLCASSLGLAVTYEQYFGPGTRLTVT.

This clonotype came up many times. This chain joins TRBV12-3 or TRBV12-4 and TRBJ1-1; D gene ambiguous. This CDR3 contains 13 residues. The V and J ends lost 3 bases and 0 bases respectively, with 5 bases between them. For the CDR3, the DNA is TGTGCCAGCAGTTTCGACATGAACACTGAAGCTTTCTTT. Residues: CASSFDMNTEAFF.

This clonotype was found a few times. The genes are TRBV5-6 and TRBJ2-5, with D uncertain. The CDR3 has 13 amino acids. Looked up from germline, CDR1 is SGHDT and CDR2 is YYEEEE. V gave up 4 bases and J gave up 5 bases, with 12 bases separating them. The CDR3 is CASSPGWKETQYF. The DNA for the CDR3 is TGTGCCAGCAGCCCCGGGTGGAAGGAGACCCAGTACTTC.

The genes are TRBV9 and TRBJ1-3, with a possible D match to TRBD1 (5 bases). The CDR3 totals 16 residues. Germline CDR1 and CDR2: SGDLS and YYNGEE. V was cut by 3 bases and J by 2 bases, with 15 bases left in between. DNA for the CDR3: TGTGCCAGCAGCGGCAGGGAGGCCCTCCCTGGAAACACCATATATTTT. Protein sequence: CASSGREALPGNTIYF.

This chain uses TRBV7-2 with TRBJ2-4, with 11 bases identical to TRBD2. The CDR3 loop spans 13 amino acids. Germline V gives CDR1 SGHTA, CDR2 FQGNSA. V dropped 1 base and J dropped 11; count of bases not matched to a gene: 1. The CDR3 here is CASSLVAGGVQYF. CDR3 DNA: TGTGCCAGCAGCTTAGTAGCGGGAGGGGTTCAGTACTTC.

This sequence joins TRBV5-1 and TRBJ1-4; D call uncertain. The V end was cut by 4 bases, the J end by 6 bases, with 19 bases between. The CDR3 runs to 16 residues. CDR1 and CDR2 (germline): SGHRS, YFSETQ. CDR3 loop: CASSRGYTESYEKLFF. The CDR3 DNA is TGCGCCAGCAGCCGCGGATACACCGAATCCTATGAAAAACTGTTTTTT. The entire variable domain, with the rest obtained from reference TRBV5-1 and TRBJ1-4, is as follows: KAGVTQTPRYLIKTRGQQVTLSCSPISGHRSVSWYQQTPGQGLQFLFEYFSETQRNKGNFPGRFSGRQFSNSRSEMNVSTLELGDSALYLCASSRGYTESYEKLFFGSGTQLSVL.

Ten or more counts support this clonotype. The chain is built from TRBV7-3 and TRBJ2-3; either TRBD1 or TRBD2 may fit D (5 bases each). Trimming left V 5 bases short and J 6 bases short, with 15 bases between. Looked up from germline, CDR1 is SGHTA and CDR2 is FQGTGA. This CDR3 spans 14 amino acids. CDR3 residues: CASSLEGQGDTQYF. In DNA form, the CDR3 reads TGTGCCAGCAGCCTAGAGGGCCAGGGTGATACGCAGTATTTT.

Ten or more counts support this clonotype. This chain uses TRBV9 with TRBJ2-7, with 8 positions matching TRBD2. The germline CDR1 and CDR2 sequences are SGDLS and YYNGEE. The CDR3 loop spans 14 amino acids. Trimming cost V 0 bases and J 6 bases; bases outside gene matches: 5. Here the CDR3 DNA reads TGTGCCAGCAGCGTAGATAGCGGGACCTTCGAGCAGTACTTC. It is translated as CASSVDSGTFEQYF.

This rearrangement joins TRBV24-1 to TRBJ2-7; the match to TRBD2 covers 11 bases. This CDR3 comprises 16 residues. The V segment lost 2 bases and the J segment 3 bases; nucleotides outside the gene matches: 5. CDR1 is KGHDR, CDR2 SFDVKD, per germline. CDR3 region: CATSDSTSGTIYEQYF. The CDR3 DNA reads as TGTGCCACCAGTGATTCGACTAGCGGGACCATCTACGAGCAGTACTTC.

The rearrangement joins TRBV7-9 to TRBJ2-7; TRBD2 matches at 11 bases. Trimming took 1 base from V and 3 from J; bases not matched to a gene: 8. Germline CDR1 SEHNR, CDR2 FQNEAQ (reference sequence). The CDR3 extends over 17 amino acids. The CDR3 DNA follows: TGTGCCAGCAGCTTAGAGATGAGTAGCGGGAGGGGCTACGAGCAGTACTTC. This codes for CASSLEMSSGRGYEQYF.

Note on this clonotype: A read error may produce the germline difference seen at one junction end. This chain joins TRBV7-9 and TRBJ1-3, with 7 nucleotides matching TRBD1. The V gene's germline CDR1 is SEHNR and CDR2 FQNEAQ (reference sequence). The CDR3 runs to 17 residues. The CDR3 region has the DNA TGTGTCAGCAGCTTCCGGGACAGCCTTAGCTCTGGAAACACCATATATTTT. Encoded protein: CVSSFRDSLSSGNTIYF.

This clonotype occurred a few times. V is TRBV6-2 or TRBV6-3 and J is TRBJ2-1; D unclear. Germline V gives CDR1 MNHEY, CDR2 SVGEGT. V lost 7 bases, J lost 7 bases, and 17 bases lay in between. This CDR3 has 14 residues. As DNA, the CDR3 is TGTGCCAGCAATCTGGGCAACACCTTAAATGAGCAGTTCTTC. Protein product: CASNLGNTLNEQFF.

The rearrangement uses TRBV20-1 and TRBJ1-6; perhaps TRBD1 as D (5 bases). In germline, CDR1 is DFQATT, CDR2 SNEGSKA (reference sequence). Trimming shortened V by 1 base and J by 8 bases, and 15 bases separated the two germline ends. The CDR3 loop spans 15 amino acids. CDR3 sequence reads: CSARVAGTADSPLHF. For the CDR3, the DNA is TGCAGTGCTAGAGTGGCTGGGACTGCCGATTCACCCCTCCACTTT.